The clone carrying this TCR beta chain was observed a handful of times. This entry comes from a study of blood T cell repertoires in COVID-19. Germline lookup yields CDR1 SEHNR and CDR2 FQNEAQ (reference sequence). The CDR3 extends over 15 amino acids. The J segment lost 1 base and the V segment lost 5 bases, leaving 7 bases of the junction unmatched. Participants' reported clinical history set cohort assignment. This table comes from immunoSEQ multiplex PCR, and its TCRdb copy is limited to in-frame clones, with some not included. The sample shows about 180,000 clones, around 88% of them seen only once.

Sequenced material: PBMCs or T cells enriched from blood (not recorded which). The chain couples TRBV7-9 to TRBJ2-5, with 7 bases that match TRBD2. The sequence came from a woman aged 30 to 39 who had recovered from COVID-19. The CDR3 DNA follows: TGTGCCAGCAGCGGTGGCGGGACTACCCAAGAGACCCAGTACTTC. This gives the protein CASSGGGTTQETQYF.